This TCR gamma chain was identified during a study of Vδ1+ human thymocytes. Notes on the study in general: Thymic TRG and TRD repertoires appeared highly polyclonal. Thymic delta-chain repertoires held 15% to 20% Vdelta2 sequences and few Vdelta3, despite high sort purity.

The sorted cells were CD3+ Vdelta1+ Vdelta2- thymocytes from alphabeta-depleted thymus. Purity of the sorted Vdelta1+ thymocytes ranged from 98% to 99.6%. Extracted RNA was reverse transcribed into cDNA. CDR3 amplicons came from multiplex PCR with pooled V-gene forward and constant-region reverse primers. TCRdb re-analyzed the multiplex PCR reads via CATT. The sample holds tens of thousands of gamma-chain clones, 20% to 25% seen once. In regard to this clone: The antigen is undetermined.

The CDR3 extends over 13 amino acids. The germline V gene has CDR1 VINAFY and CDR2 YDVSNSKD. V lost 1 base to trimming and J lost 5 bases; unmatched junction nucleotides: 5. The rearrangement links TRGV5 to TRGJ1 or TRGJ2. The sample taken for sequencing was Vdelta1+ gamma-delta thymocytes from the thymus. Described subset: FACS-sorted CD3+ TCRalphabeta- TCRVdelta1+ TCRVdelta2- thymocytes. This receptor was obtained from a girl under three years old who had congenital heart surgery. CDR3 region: CATWDSENYKKLF. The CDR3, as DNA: TGTGCCACCTGGGACAGTGAGAATTATAAGAAACTCTTT.